This T cell receptor beta chain was captured in a study of cytomegalovirus exposure and HLA in healthy donors. Overall study results and limits: Earlier analysis looked at TCR beta V segments, and most were productive about 90% or about 30% of the time. Rare TCR sequences dominated, though some public TCRs recurred in many donors. It was assumed in the presence/absence analyses that sequencing depth was roughly uniform across donors.

PCR involved 60 Vbeta and 13 Jbeta primers. Some clones are missing from TCRdb's copy, which holds only in-frame ones; the method was immunoSEQ multiplex PCR. This sample carries around 120,000 clones, 60% to 80% of them seen once, and the ten largest clones take over 2%. A remark on this clone: No antigen is known for it.

This CDR3 comprises 15 residues. The germline V gene has CDR1 MNHEY and CDR2 SVGAGI. Trimming removed 2 bases at V and 5 bases at J, with 16 bases between. The sample was PBMCs. The chain has TRBV6-5 and TRBJ2-7, with D possibly TRBD1 on 6 matching bases. The clonotype was recovered from a woman aged 60-75 years in good health and CMV-seropositive. CDR3 in amino acids: CASSYLGHQSHEQYF. CDR3 in DNA: TGTGCCAGCAGTTACCTGGGACACCAATCCCACGAGCAGTACTTC.